This paragraph reports one T cell receptor beta chain. This clonotype has ten or more counts. Its specific antigen is unknown. Base quality data are lacking; no much larger clone is found one base away. Receptor libraries were prepared by multiplex PCR. Sequenced on an Illumina HiSeq 4000. iRepertoire HTBI primers and Arm-PCR amplification of CDR3 regions were used to construct TCR beta libraries. Before sequencing, the PCR products underwent gel purification. The original pipeline was this. A total of 62 TRBV and more than twelve TRBJ segments were identified across samples and were used for gene usage analysis of CDR3 amino acid clonotypes. COPE and FqMerger were used to merge the filtered high-quality paired reads into contigs. Contigs were aligned with BLAST to IMGT TRBV, TRBD and TRBJ reference genes, and CDR3 was defined per IMGT. Any clonotype with a frequency above 0.1% was classified as a highly expanded clone. Repertoire diversity was measured by Shannon entropy, and V-J evenness by the Gini coefficient. Clonotypes shared by more than one individual were considered public. TCRdb reprocessing: public reads trimmed at Q25 with fastp, clones called with MiXCR, in-frame beta chains kept. One record per CDR3 amino acid sequence lists the most common genes and DNA. The V and J calls were not made by the authors but by TCRdb's processing. For this sample the table gives about 400,000 distinct CDR3 sequences, of which approximately 16% were detected only once. The ten largest clones take up roughly 7.7% of the sample.

The time point label on this specimen signifies: newly diagnosed GD, antithyroid drugs for less than 3 months. For both TCR sequencing and RNA sequencing, RNA was extracted from PBMCs in TRIzol. Graves' disease was diagnosed according to American Thyroid Association guidelines. Patients were recruited from an endocrinology department in Xi'an, China. Each patient gave 8.5 to 9.5 milliliters of peripheral blood, collected in an EDTA anticoagulant tube. PBMCs were isolated by Ficoll Paque Plus density gradient separation without further T cell sorting. An Agilent 2100 Bioanalyzer and agarose gel were used to check RNA quality, and a NanoDrop 2000 was used to measure RNA concentration. For CDR1 and CDR2, the germline V gene lists MNHNS and SASEGT. V is cut back by 8 bases and J by 1 base, with 3 bases in the junction unmatched. Including the terminal cysteine and phenylalanine, the CDR3 comprises 14 residues. Here the CDR3 DNA is all that survives: 42 bases in frame from base 1.

This record belongs to a study of regulatory T cells in long-lasting Graves disease (dated by TCRdb to 2020 to 2023). With regard to the full study: In the newly diagnosed Graves' disease group, patients had been taking antithyroid drugs for less than 3 months. Peripheral blood TCR sequencing and RNA sequencing compared persistent Graves' disease patients with newly diagnosed Graves' disease patients. The study took place in China and was registered as a clinical trial. A total of some 35 samples underwent TCR sequencing, from around 13 patients with persistent Graves' disease and 20 patients with newly diagnosed Graves' disease. General conclusions and limits of the study: As a limitation, the authors acknowledged that the small sample size may reduce accuracy. Lower TCR Shannon entropy and fewer highly expanded clones were observed in persistent Graves' disease patients than in newly diagnosed patients, which suggested clonal expansion. TRBV28, TRBJ1-2 and TRBJ2-5 were preferentially used in persistent disease, while TRBV20-1 and TRBJ2-1 were favored in newly diagnosed disease. Only peripheral blood was studied, because thyroid tissue, the primary lesion, was inaccessible. Patients with persistent disease shared more public clonotypes (about 2,700) than newly diagnosed patients did (about 1,000). Only the TCR beta chain was sequenced and analyzed.

The same specimen was also included in a second study, on T cells in Graves' hyperthyroidism and ophthalmopathy. The second source states: Stable Graves' hyperthyroidism was defined as the absence of progression to ophthalmopathy over 18 months of follow-up. Hyperthyroidism patients were newly diagnosed, with disease duration under 2 months, and aged 18 to 65 years. The study excluded patients with uncontrolled infections, other autoimmune diseases, pregnancy or lactation. Diagnoses were based on clinical symptoms, serum thyroxine and TRAb, thyroid ultrasound and orbital computed tomography. A first-round RT-PCR of the TCR CDR3 used the HTBI primer set with the Qiagen OneStep RT-PCR kit. Blood samples also contained most of the expanded thyroid clonotypes (frequency above 0.001), which suggests that blood repertoires may reflect thyroid immune responses. A model built on a 13 V-J signature distinguished ophthalmopathy from stable hyperthyroidism, reaching 85% to 90% sensitivity and 81% to 83% specificity in cross-validation and 80%/75% in testing. In validation, the model predicted progression to ophthalmopathy with over 65% sensitivity and 72.22% specificity, a median of 6.5 months before onset. To identify distinguishing TCR V-J signatures, a discovery cohort of around 98 patients was used, comprising 40 to 45 with Graves' ophthalmopathy and about 59 with stable Graves' hyperthyroidism. An independent validation cohort of about 19 hyperthyroidism patients and over 15 patients who later progressed to ophthalmopathy tested prospective prediction of ophthalmopathy. The approximately 90 discovery patients were randomly split 7:3 into training and test sets. Thyroid tissue and blood T-cell repertoires from six Graves' hyperthyroidism patients were also compared in the study. Once sampling was done, hyperthyroidism patients were given methimazole at a starting dose of 30 mg daily, whereas ophthalmopathy patients were given high-dose intravenous methylprednisolone. Libraries were constructed in a second round of multiplex PCR, after which size selection and purification were performed. Paired-end sequencing of the libraries was performed with 100 bp reads on an Illumina HiSeq2000. SOAPnuke was used to process the raw data, with reads discarded if the reads contained adapters or uncalled bases, had a mean Phred below 15, or lacked an exact constant-primer or identifier match. High-quality paired reads were merged with COPE v1.2.5, and unique nucleotide sequences were defined as clonotypes. MiTCR v1.1 was used to align clonotypes to the IMGT TRBV, TRBD and TRBJ reference segments. The analysis included only V-J combinations with a frequency above 0.0001, which together covered around 99% of the repertoires. The TCS score was defined as the ratio of F50 (clonal expansion) to E x V (chaos), calculated using BLOSUM62-based TCRdist between CDR3 peptides within each V-J. Welch's t-statistics and random forest reduced approximately 520 V-J features to roughly 13, which were used in a naive Bayes classifier (R e1071). No statistical method was used to set the sample size in advance, and investigators knew the group allocation. The paper reports TCR Vbeta CDR3 sequencing of approximately 140 peripheral blood samples: around 45 ophthalmopathy, roughly 74 hyperthyroidism and around 17 progressor patients.

The specimen comprised peripheral blood mononuclear cells (PBMCs), sampled at new diagnosis, from a patient treated with antithyroid drugs. The chain links TRBV6-1 with TRBJ2-1; TRBD2 aligns with 9 central bases. The sequence came from a woman between 40 and 50 years old with Graves disease. Donor details come from another sample of the same person, matched by shared clones. The DNA sequence is TGTGCCAGCGCCACTAGCGGGTCCTACAATGAGCAGTTCTTC. Its translation reads: CASATSGSYNEQFF.